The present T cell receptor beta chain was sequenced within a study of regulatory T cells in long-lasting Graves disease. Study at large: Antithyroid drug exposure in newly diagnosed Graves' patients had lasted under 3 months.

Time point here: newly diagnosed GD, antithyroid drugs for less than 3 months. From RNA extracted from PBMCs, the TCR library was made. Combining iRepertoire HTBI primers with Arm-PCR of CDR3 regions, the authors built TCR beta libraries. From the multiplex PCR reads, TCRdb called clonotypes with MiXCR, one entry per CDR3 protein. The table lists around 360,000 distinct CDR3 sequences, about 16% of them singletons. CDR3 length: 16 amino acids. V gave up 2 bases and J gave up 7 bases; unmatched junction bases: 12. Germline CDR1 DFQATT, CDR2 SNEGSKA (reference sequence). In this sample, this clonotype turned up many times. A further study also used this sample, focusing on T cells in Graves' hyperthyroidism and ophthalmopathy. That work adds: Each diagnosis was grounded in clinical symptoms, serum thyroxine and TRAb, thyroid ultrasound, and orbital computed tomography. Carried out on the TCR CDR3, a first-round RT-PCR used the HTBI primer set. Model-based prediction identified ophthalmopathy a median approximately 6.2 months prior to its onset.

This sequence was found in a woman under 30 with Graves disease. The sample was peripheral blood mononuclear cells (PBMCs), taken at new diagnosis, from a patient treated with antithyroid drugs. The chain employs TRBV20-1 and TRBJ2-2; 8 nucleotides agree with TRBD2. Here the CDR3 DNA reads TGCAGTGCTAGAAGCTTTAGCGGGGCGAGGAACGGGGAGCTGTTTTTT. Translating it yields CSARSFSGARNGELFF.